Below are 18 T cell receptor beta chains sequenced from a single sample in a study of blood T cell repertoires in COVID-19. The repertoire was sequenced with immunoSEQ multiplex PCR; TCRdb's copy has only in-frame clones and lacks some. The sample includes roughly 66,000 clones, around 82% of them seen just once. Sequenced sample: peripheral blood. The receptors stem from a man between 60 and 75 years old with acute or convalescent COVID-19.

The V call is TRBV11-2, the J call TRBJ2-3, with 9 bases lining up with TRBD2. CDR3 size: 17 residues. V lost 2 bases and J lost 4; bases outside the gene matches: 10. Germline V gene sequence: CDR1 SGHAT, CDR2 FQNNGV. CDR3 DNA sequence: TGTGCCAGCAGCTTATCAGCGGGGGGCGTTGGTCCAGATACGCAGTATTTT. Protein: CASSLSAGGVGPDTQYF.

The chain links TRBV2 to TRBJ1-2, with 9 bases aligning to TRBD1. Trimming cost V 4 bases and J 5 bases; bases outside gene matches: 2. CDR3 length equals 13 residues. Germline V CDR1 and CDR2: SNHLY, FYNNEI. Here the CDR3 DNA reads TGTGCCAGCAGTGGACAGGGGGGTTATGGCTACACCTTC. It yields the protein CASSGQGGYGYTF.

This clone was observed once. V is TRBV2 and J is TRBJ2-2; 7 bases line up with TRBD1. This CDR3 is built from 15 residues. Germline CDR1 reads SNHLY; CDR2 reads FYNNEI. V was clipped by 6 bases and J by 1 base; unmatched bases: 5. The CDR3 DNA follows: TGTGCCAGCAGACCCCGGACAGGGAACACCGGGGAGCTGTTTTTT. Protein product: CASRPRTGNTGELFF. The variable domain in full, with the rest retrieved from reference TRBV2 and TRBJ2-2, is EPEVTQTPSHQVTQMGQEVILRCVPISNHLYFYWYRQILGQKVEFLVSFYNNEISEKSEIFDDQFSVERPDGSNFTLKIRSTKLEDSAMYFCASRPRTGNTGELFFGEGSRLTVL.

V usage is TRBV12-3 or TRBV12-4 and J usage is TRBJ1-2, with a tentative D call TRBD1 (5 bases). The ends were cut back, 6 bases at V and 8 bases at J, with 16 bases in the middle. CDR3 length equals 13 residues. The CDR3 region has the DNA TGTGCCAGCAGCCTGGGGGGGGAGGGCGGCTACACCTTC. This codes for CASSLGGEGGYTF.

J is TRBJ2-3 and V is TRBV7-6, with TRBD2 matching over 7 bases. Germline loops: CDR1 SGHVS, CDR2 FNYEAQ. After removal of 4 bases from V and 3 bases from J, the junction contained 13 bases not matched to a gene. This CDR3 region has 17 residues. The CDR3 nucleotides read TGTGCCAGCAGCTGGGAGACTAGCCAGCCACCTACAGATACGCAGTATTTT. Amino acid sequence: CASSWETSQPPTDTQYF.

The chain joins TRBV6-1 to TRBJ1-5; D perhaps matches TRBD1 (5 bases). CDR1 and CDR2 (germline): MNHNS, SASEGT. V dropped 2 bases and J dropped 7 bases, with 15 bases sitting between them. CDR3 length equals 15 residues. CDR3 loop: CASSESGGFRQPQHF. CDR3 DNA sequence: TGTGCCAGCAGTGAAAGCGGGGGTTTTCGGCAGCCCCAGCATTTT.

The J gene is TRBJ2-7, the V gene TRBV7-2; 8 bases match TRBD1. CDR1 and CDR2 (germline): SGHTA, FQGNSA. This CDR3 is built from 14 residues. J lost 3 bases, V lost 5 bases, and 6 bases had no gene match. The CDR3 DNA is TGTGCCAGCAGCCGGACAGGGAGTAACTACGAGCAGTACTTC. It codes for CASSRTGSNYEQYF.

The chain links TRBV7-2 to TRBJ2-5, with D tentatively TRBD1 (5 bases). Germline V lookup: CDR1 SGHTA, CDR2 FQGNSA. The CDR3 loop spans 15 amino acids. V lost 0 bases to trimming and J lost 2 bases, with 10 bases between them. The CDR3 loop is CASSLAGRGQETQYF. In DNA form, the CDR3 reads TGTGCCAGCAGCTTAGCGGGTAGGGGACAAGAGACCCAGTACTTC.

The chain uses TRBV9 and TRBJ1-3; tentative D call: TRBD1 (6 bases). The CDR3 has 14 amino acids. Germline CDR1 reads SGDLS; CDR2 reads YYNGEE. Trimming stripped 4 bases from V and 2 bases from J, with 10 bases between. Written as DNA, the CDR3 is TGTGCCAGCAGCCAAACAGGGACTGGAAACACCATATATTTT. Translation gives CASSQTGTGNTIYF.

V gene TRBV5-4 combines with J gene TRBJ2-5, with D maybe TRBD1 (5 bases). This CDR3 spans 14 amino acids. CDR1 is SGHNT and CDR2 is YYREEE in the germline V gene (reference sequence). V lost 2 bases and J 2 bases, leaving 10 bases between the germline ends. This CDR3 is CASSLTTVQETQYF. The CDR3 DNA reads TGTGCCAGCAGCTTAACGACAGTACAAGAGACCCAGTACTTC.

The V and J genes are TRBV24-1 and TRBJ2-1, with 11 bases aligning to TRBD1. This CDR3 comprises 16 residues. Germline CDR1 reads KGHDR; CDR2 reads SFDVKD. The J segment lost 10 bases and the V segment lost 3 bases, leaving 10 bases of the junction unmatched. The CDR3 sequence: CATSDRRPGQGEEQFF. CDR3 nucleotide sequence: TGTGCCACCAGTGATCGGAGACCGGGACAGGGGGAAGAGCAGTTCTTC.

The chain uses TRBV18 and TRBJ2-1, with D tentatively TRBD1 (7 bases). CDR1 KGHSH and CDR2 LQKENI come from the germline V gene. The CDR3 is 16 residues long. Trimming took 3 bases from V and 5 from J, leaving 17 bases between them. CDR3 coding DNA: TGTGCCAGCTCACCTTGGCAGGGGGGTATGAACAATGAGCAGTTCTTC. Its translation is CASSPWQGGMNNEQFF.

This clone was seen a few times. The CDR3 is CAWTDWHSGNTIYF. The CDR3, as DNA: TGTGCCTGGACCGACTGGCACTCTGGAAACACCATATATTTT. The chain couples TRBV30 to TRBJ1-3; no definite D call. The V end lost 4 bases, the J end lost 0 bases, and 10 bases lay between the germline ends. CDR3 length: 14 residues. In germline, CDR1 is GTSNPN, CDR2 SVGIG (reference sequence).

The chain couples TRBV19 to TRBJ2-3, with 10 bases matching TRBD2. Germline V CDR1 and CDR2: LNHDA, SQIVND (reference sequence). Losses at the gene ends were 2 bases for V and 2 bases for J; bases not matched to a gene: 1. The CDR3 totals 15 residues. The CDR3 DNA follows: TGTGCCAGTAGTATACTAGCGGGGGACACAGATACGCAGTATTTT. Protein sequence: CASSILAGDTDTQYF. Together with reference TRBV19 and TRBJ2-3, the CDR3 gives the full variable domain: DGGITQSPKYLFRKEGQNVTLSCEQNLNHDAMYWYRQDPGQGLRLIYYSQIVNDFQKGDIAEGYSVSREKKESFPLTVTSAQKNPTAFYLCASSILAGDTDTQYFGPGTRLTVL.

CDR3 nucleotide sequence: TGTGCCAGCAGCTTGGAACAGGGGGGTAACACTGAAGCTTTCTTT. It yields the protein CASSLEQGGNTEAFF. V and J are TRBV5-5 and TRBJ1-1; TRBD1 aligns across 8 bases. CDR1 SGHKS and CDR2 YYEKEE come from the germline V gene (reference sequence). The CDR3 runs to 15 residues. Germline trimming cut 0 bases from V and 2 bases from J; bases unmatched to any gene: 3.

The V call is TRBV7-2, the J call TRBJ2-1; the D gene is possibly TRBD2 (5 bases). The V and J ends lost 5 bases and 6 bases respectively, with 20 bases between them. Germline CDR1 is SGHTA and CDR2 is FQGNSA. The CDR3 is 16 amino acids. CDR3 DNA sequence: TGTGCCAGCAGCCTCCGTCTAGCATCCTACCGCAATGAGCAGTTCTTC. It specifies CASSLRLASYRNEQFF. The variable domain in full, with the rest retrieved from reference TRBV7-2 and TRBJ2-1, is GAGVSQSPSNKVTEKGKDVELRCDPISGHTALYWYRQSLGQGLEFLIYFQGNSAPDKSGLPSDRFSAERTGGSVSTLTIQRTQQEDSAVYLCASSLRLASYRNEQFFGPGTRLTVL.

V usage is TRBV4-3 and J usage is TRBJ2-7; 8 bases fit TRBD2. This CDR3 is built from 15 residues. The germline CDR1 and CDR2 sequences are LGHNA and YSLEER. The V segment lost 1 base and the J segment 5 bases; nucleotides outside the gene matches: 7. CDR3 coding DNA: TGCGCCAGCAGCCAAGCGGTCGGGGGGGCCGACGAGCAGTACTTC. Translation: CASSQAVGGADEQYF.

V is TRBV7-2 and J is TRBJ1-1, with D tentatively TRBD1 (6 bases). CDR3 length: 13 residues. In germline, CDR1 is SGHTA, CDR2 FQGNSA. V was cut by 4 bases and J by 2 bases, with 8 bases left in between. In DNA, the CDR3 is TGTGCCAGCAGCTACAGGGCTAACACTGAAGCTTTCTTT. Translation gives CASSYRANTEAFF.